The 30 T cell receptor beta chains reported below all come from one sample, sequenced in a study of cytomegalovirus exposure and HLA in healthy donors. The method was immunoSEQ multiplex PCR; TCRdb's version includes in-frame clones alone and lacks a portion of them. Of 150,000 to 200,000 clones listed, around four fifths were seen once; the top ten hold more than 6.5%. The sample taken for sequencing was PBMCs. These receptor sequences come from a man between 18 and 35 years old in good health and CMV-seropositive.

The chain recombines TRBV7-6 with TRBJ1-5; perhaps TRBD1 as D (6 bases). Per germline, CDR1 SGHVS and CDR2 FNYEAQ. V was clipped by 6 bases and J by 3 bases, with 12 bases between them. The CDR3 covers 14 residues. The CDR3 region is CASRPQGFNQPQHF. The CDR3 bases are TGTGCCAGCAGACCACAGGGTTTCAATCAGCCCCAGCATTTT.

The chain has TRBV4-1 and TRBJ2-5; D not certain. The germline gives CDR1 MGHRA, CDR2 YSYEKL. V was trimmed by 0 bases and J by 5 bases, leaving 4 bases between them. CDR3 length: 12 amino acids. CDR3 in amino acids: CASSQERETQYF. In nucleotides, the CDR3 is TGCGCCAGCAGCCAAGAGAGGGAGACCCAGTACTTC.

V is TRBV29-1 and J is TRBJ2-3, with 9 positions matching TRBD2. The CDR3 loop spans 12 amino acids. CDR1 is SQVTM, CDR2 ANQGSEA, per germline. Unmatched junction bases numbered 2, after V lost 4 bases and J lost 6 bases. The CDR3 loop reads CSVGSGRDTQYF. CDR3 coding DNA: TGCAGCGTTGGGAGCGGGAGGGATACGCAGTATTTT.

The rearrangement joins TRBV6-5 to TRBJ1-1; 7 bases are shared with TRBD1. Trimming cost V 4 bases and J 4 bases; bases outside gene matches: 12. Germline V gene data show CDR1 as MNHEY and CDR2 as SVGAGI. This CDR3 contains 16 residues. CDR3 loop: CASSSDETGSATEAFF. The CDR3 DNA sequence: TGTGCCAGCAGTTCAGATGAGACAGGGTCGGCCACTGAAGCTTTCTTT.

This chain connects TRBV18 to TRBJ2-1; 13 bases fit TRBD2. The CDR3 is 16 residues long. The ends lost 3 bases at V and 2 bases at J; junction bases unmatched: 1. Germline loops: CDR1 KGHSH, CDR2 LQKENI. The CDR3 DNA follows: TGTGCCAGCTCACCGGGGACTAGCGGGGCCTACAATGAGCAGTTCTTC. Encoded protein: CASSPGTSGAYNEQFF.

V and J are TRBV9 and TRBJ2-1; perhaps TRBD1 as D (5 bases). The V end lost 3 bases, the J end lost 5 bases, and 12 bases lay between the germline ends. The CDR3 has 14 amino acids. Germline CDR1 and CDR2: SGDLS and YYNGEE. The CDR3 DNA sequence: TGTGCCAGCAGCGAGGGGAAGGCGAACAATGAGCAGTTCTTC. Its protein is CASSEGKANNEQFF.

V gene TRBV4-1 combines with J gene TRBJ2-7, with D maybe TRBD2 (6 bases). V was clipped by 6 bases and J by 1 base, with 19 bases between them. The CDR3 totals 16 residues. CDR1 MGHRA and CDR2 YSYEKL come from the germline V gene. CDR3: CASRTTSQAKSYEQYF. The CDR3 DNA follows: TGCGCCAGCAGGACAACTAGCCAAGCAAAGTCCTACGAGCAGTACTTC.

The J gene is TRBJ1-5, the V gene TRBV27, with D unclear. The CDR3 consists of 13 residues. The V end lost 4 bases, the J end lost 4 bases, and 8 bases lay between the germline ends. The germline CDR1 and CDR2 sequences are MNHEY and SMNVEV (reference sequence). CDR3 region: CASSYSSNQPQHF. Written as DNA, the CDR3 is TGTGCCAGCAGTTACTCGTCAAATCAGCCCCAGCATTTT.

The table lists this clone with a count of one. The gene calls are TRBV5-4 and TRBJ2-3; D unresolved. V was cut by 0 bases and J by 0 bases, with 11 bases left in between. Germline CDR1 and CDR2: SGHNT and YYREEE (reference sequence). The CDR3 consists of 16 residues. The CDR3 region has the DNA TGTGCCAGCAGCTTGGGACCACCCGGGAGCACAGATACGCAGTATTTT. As protein: CASSLGPPGSTDTQYF. The variable domain in full, completed from reference TRBV5-4 and TRBJ2-3, reads ETGVTQSPTHLIKTRGQQVTLRCSSQSGHNTVSWYQQALGQGPQFIFQYYREEENGRGNFPPRFSGLQFPNYSSELNVNALELDDSALYLCASSLGPPGSTDTQYFGPGTRLTVL.

V and J are TRBV11-2 and TRBJ2-7, with 8 bases fitting TRBD2. Germline CDR1 and CDR2: SGHAT and FQNNGV. The V and J ends lost 3 bases and 7 bases, in that order; junction bases with no gene match: 8. The CDR3 is 14 residues long. For the CDR3, the DNA is TGTGCCAGCAGCTTTTCAGCGGGAGCCCCTGAGCAGTACTTC. It codes for CASSFSAGAPEQYF.

The chain joins TRBV9 to TRBJ2-1; 8 bases line up with TRBD2. The CDR3 sequence is 16 residues long. Germline CDR1 SGDLS, CDR2 YYNGEE. The ends lost 0 bases at V and 5 bases at J; junction bases unmatched: 7. This CDR3 reads CASSVELAATNNEQFF. Written as DNA, the CDR3 is TGTGCCAGCAGCGTAGAACTAGCGGCGACAAACAATGAGCAGTTCTTC.

The rearrangement uses TRBV11-3 and TRBJ2-7, with TRBD2 matching over 15 bases. This CDR3 spans 16 amino acids. Germline V CDR1 and CDR2: SGHNT, YENEEA. V was pared by 5 bases and J by 1 base, with 3 bases of the junction left unmatched. The CDR3 here is CASSPGTSGGSYEQYF. The CDR3 nucleotides read TGTGCCAGCAGCCCGGGGACTAGCGGGGGGTCCTACGAGCAGTACTTC.

This chain uses TRBV27 with TRBJ1-2; D is uncertain. V was shortened by 7 bases and J by 4 bases, with 31 bases between the two germline ends. Germline assignment: CDR1 MNHEY and CDR2 SMNVEV (reference sequence). This CDR3 region has 19 residues. The CDR3 DNA sequence: TGTGCCAGCACCAACCTAGGAAAGGACGGGAGTGGAACGGCCTATGGCTACACCTTC. The encoded protein is CASTNLGKDGSGTAYGYTF.

Only a few counts were recorded for this clone. The chain uses TRBV13 and TRBJ1-1; TRBD1 aligns across 8 bases. V lost 5 bases, J lost 0 bases, and 8 bases stayed unmatched. CDR1 is PRHDT and CDR2 is FYEKMQ in the germline V gene (reference sequence). CDR3 length: 16 amino acids. The CDR3 spells CASSKTGARLNTEAFF. The DNA of the CDR3 is TGTGCCAGCAGCAAGACAGGGGCCCGCTTGAACACTGAAGCTTTCTTT.

The V gene is TRBV7-8, the J gene TRBJ2-3; a possible D gene is TRBD1 (5 bases). This CDR3 has 14 residues. Germline V gene sequence: CDR1 SGHVS, CDR2 FQNEAQ. V gave up 3 bases and J gave up 0 bases, with 7 bases separating them. The chain's CDR3 is CASSFTGSTDTQYF. As DNA, the CDR3 is TGTGCCAGCAGCTTTACAGGTAGCACAGATACGCAGTATTTT. The full variable domain, rest sourced from reference TRBV7-8 and TRBJ2-3, is GAGVSQSPRYKVAKRGQDVALRCDPISGHVSLFWYQQALGQGPEFLTYFQNEAQLDKSGLPSDRFFAERPEGSVSTLKIQRTQQEDSAVYLCASSFTGSTDTQYFGPGTRLTVL.

The J gene is TRBJ2-2, the V gene TRBV6-5, with D possibly matching TRBD2 (5 bases). The CDR3 contains 14 residues. The V gene lost 1 base and the J gene lost 10 bases, with 13 bases spanning the gap. CDR1 MNHEY and CDR2 SVGAGI come from the germline V gene. The CDR3 sequence is CASSYWTGREELFF. In DNA, the CDR3 is TGTGCCAGCAGTTACTGGACTGGGAGAGAGGAGCTGTTTTTT.

The count of this clone is one. The J gene is TRBJ2-1, the V gene TRBV30; 7 bases align to TRBD2. CDR1 is GTSNPN and CDR2 is SVGIG in the germline V gene (reference sequence). This CDR3 is built from 15 residues. Trimming removed 1 base from V and 7 bases from J; junction bases left unmatched: 10. CDR3 sequence reads: CAWSDPGLSRNEQFF. The CDR3 DNA reads as TGTGCCTGGAGTGACCCGGGACTATCAAGGAATGAGCAGTTCTTC. Complete variable domain (other parts from reference TRBV30 and TRBJ2-1): SQTIHQWPATLVQPVGSPLSLECTVEGTSNPNLYWYRQAAGRGLQLLFYSVGIGQISSEVPQNLSASRPQDRQFILSSKKLLLSDSGFYLCAWSDPGLSRNEQFFGPGTRLTVL.

CDR3 residues: CASSVTGSTEAFF. Written as DNA, the CDR3 is TGTGCCAGCAGCGTAACAGGGTCCACTGAAGCTTTCTTT. The genes are TRBV9 and TRBJ1-1, with D perhaps matching TRBD1 (6 bases). V was pared by 1 base and J by 4 bases, with 8 bases between. CDR1 and CDR2 from the germline V gene are SGDLS and YYNGEE. This CDR3 has 13 residues.

The V gene is TRBV6-6, the J gene TRBJ1-5; tentative D call: TRBD1 (6 bases). V was clipped by 2 bases and J by 7 bases, with 12 bases between them. This CDR3 is 14 amino acids long. From germline, CDR1 is MNHNY and CDR2 SVGAGI (reference sequence). CDR3 residues: CASSYSQGTQPQHF. The CDR3 DNA is TGTGCCAGCAGTTACAGCCAGGGGACGCAGCCCCAGCATTTT.

The chain has TRBV10-3 and TRBJ1-2, with D tentatively TRBD1 (5 bases). This CDR3 comprises 13 residues. The V end was cut by 7 bases, the J end by 4 bases, with 13 bases between. Germline CDR1 ENHRY, CDR2 SYGVKD. Written as DNA, the CDR3 is TGTGCCATCACTGGGGGACTGTTCTATGGCTACACCTTC. This codes for CAITGGLFYGYTF.

The rearrangement uses TRBV28 and TRBJ1-1, with D perhaps matching TRBD1 (5 bases). Per the germline V gene, CDR1 is MDHEN and CDR2 is SYDVKM. V was trimmed by 2 bases and J by 4 bases, leaving 14 bases between them. The CDR3 extends over 15 amino acids. CDR3: CASSLDLGAGTEAFF. CDR3 nucleotide sequence: TGTGCCAGCAGTTTAGACTTAGGGGCCGGCACTGAAGCTTTCTTT.

This clone was detected once. This rearrangement joins TRBV27 to TRBJ1-1, with TRBD1 as a possible D gene (6 bases). The CDR3 extends over 14 amino acids. With 5 bases removed from V and 4 bases from J, the gap between germline ends came to 14 bases. Germline CDR1 is MNHEY and CDR2 is SMNVEV (reference sequence). The chain's CDR3 is CASSVTGYGTEAFF. The CDR3 nucleotides read TGTGCCAGCAGTGTCACAGGGTATGGCACTGAAGCTTTCTTT.

This sequence joins TRBV4-3 and TRBJ2-1; 14 bases agree with TRBD2. Germline V gene sequence: CDR1 LGHNA, CDR2 YSLEER. Trimming cost V 2 bases and J 8 bases; bases outside gene matches: 8. The CDR3 consists of 17 residues. The CDR3 reads CASSQSGLAGVSDEQFF. The CDR3 DNA reads as TGCGCCAGCAGCCAATCGGGACTAGCGGGAGTGTCCGATGAGCAGTTCTTC.

In DNA form, the CDR3 reads TGTGCCAGCTCACCACTTCCAGATTCCCCCTACGAGCAGTACTTC. This gives the protein CASSPLPDSPYEQYF. The V gene is TRBV18, the J gene TRBJ2-7; no clear D gene. CDR1 and CDR2 (germline): KGHSH, LQKENI. The V end lost 1 base, the J end lost 2 bases, and 12 bases lay between the germline ends. The CDR3 length is 15 residues.

The V and J genes are TRBV9 and TRBJ1-2; TRBD1 matches at 7 bases. There are 15 residues in the CDR3. Germline CDR1 and CDR2: SGDLS and YYNGEE. The V segment lost 0 bases and the J segment 2 bases; nucleotides outside the gene matches: 4. CDR3 residues: CASSVATGQNYGYTF. The CDR3 DNA reads as TGTGCCAGCAGCGTAGCGACAGGGCAAAACTATGGCTACACCTTC.

The chain couples TRBV4-1 to TRBJ2-2; D call uncertain. The germline V and J ends were trimmed by 1 base and 1 base, with 7 bases remaining between them. The CDR3 has 15 amino acids. Germline CDR1 and CDR2: MGHRA and YSYEKL. The DNA for the CDR3 is TGCGCCAGCAGCCAAGTTCAACTGAACACCGGGGAGCTGTTTTTT. Translated: CASSQVQLNTGELFF.

The chain uses TRBV4-1 and TRBJ1-1, with 7 bases matching TRBD1. V lost 1 base to trimming and J lost 8 bases; unmatched junction nucleotides: 1. The CDR3 is 12 amino acids. Germline V lookup: CDR1 MGHRA, CDR2 YSYEKL. The CDR3 coding sequence is TGCGCCAGCAGCCAAGGGGACAGAGAAGCTTTCTTT. It encodes CASSQGDREAFF.

The chain is built from TRBV11-3 and TRBJ2-2; 7 bases map to TRBD1. The CDR3 is made up of 16 amino acids. Germline CDR1 SGHNT, CDR2 YENEEA. The junction had 6 bases not matched to a gene; V was cut back by 5 bases and J by 0 bases. CDR3 region: CASSTRGPSNTGELFF. The CDR3 region has the DNA TGTGCCAGCAGCACAAGGGGGCCGTCGAACACCGGGGAGCTGTTTTTT.

V is TRBV30 and J is TRBJ2-3; TRBD2 agrees at 16 bases. The V gene's germline CDR1 is GTSNPN and CDR2 SVGIG (reference sequence). This CDR3 region has 15 residues. V was pared by 1 base and J by 14 bases, with 9 bases of the junction left unmatched. DNA of the CDR3: TGTGCCTGGAGTGCACCGGGACTAGCGGGAGGGCCGGCGTATTTT. Its translation is CAWSAPGLAGGPAYF. The whole variable domain, remainder taken from reference TRBV30 and TRBJ2-3, is SQTIHQWPATLVQPVGSPLSLECTVEGTSNPNLYWYRQAAGRGLQLLFYSVGIGQISSEVPQNLSASRPQDRQFILSSKKLLLSDSGFYLCAWSAPGLAGGPAYFGPGTRLTVL.

This clone appeared once. A read error may explain this, as a much larger clone is one base away. The chain combines TRBV4-1 with TRBJ2-2; 9 positions match TRBD2. The ends lost 2 bases at V and 3 bases at J; junction bases unmatched: 1. In germline, CDR1 is MGHRA, CDR2 YSYEKL. This CDR3 region has 15 residues. Here the CDR3 reads CASSQRLADTGELFF. CDR3 coding DNA: TGCGCCAGCAGCCAAAGACTAGCGGACACCGGGGAGCTGTTTTTT.